This TCR beta chain is from a study of blood T cell repertoires in COVID-19. Study in general: The United States, Italy and Spain provided the acute and convalescent COVID-19 samples. PBMCs, B-cell-depleted T cells, or T cells were the source of the cDNA or gDNA that made up the material.

V was pared by 1 base and J by 1 base, with 7 bases of the junction left unmatched. The CDR3 length is 16 residues. Germline V lookup: CDR1 GTSNPN, CDR2 SVGIG (reference sequence). In the authors' methods: Scientists estimated how many nucleated cells there were by amplifying reference gene primers. Measured with immunoSEQ multiplex PCR; TCRdb has only the in-frame clones, and not every one. From that table come the V and J calls and clone size; the DNA was used to work out D and trimming. The sample has some 310,000 clones, around 86% seen once; the top ten hold 1%. Material for sequencing was peripheral blood. The clonotype comes from a man aged 50 to 60 with active or convalescent COVID-19. This chain joins TRBV30 and TRBJ2-1, with 7 bases fitting TRBD1. CDR3 bases: TGTGCCTGGAGTGCCAGGGGGTTGAAGTCCTACAATGAGCAGTTCTTC. It specifies CAWSARGLKSYNEQFF.